This passage covers 10 T cell receptor beta chains from one sample sequenced in a study of T cells in Graves' hyperthyroidism and ophthalmopathy. Amplified TCR beta CDR3 regions came from RNA transcripts. The study used the HTBI primer set for a first-round RT-PCR of the TCR CDR3. A single record per CDR3 protein comes from TCRdb applying MiXCR to the multiplex PCR reads. The sample contains roughly 710,000 distinct CDR3 sequences, around 40% of which appear only once. Material: blood. The receptors stem from a woman aged 35 to 49 with Graves' hyperthyroidism.

This clonotype has at least ten counts. This rearrangement joins TRBV20-1 to TRBJ1-3; 9 positions match TRBD1. Trimming took 5 bases from V and 8 from J; bases not matched to a gene: 4. This CDR3 spans 12 amino acids. Per germline, CDR1 DFQATT and CDR2 SNEGSKA (reference sequence). CDR3 coding DNA: TGCAGTGCTGCGGGACAGGGAGACACCATATATTTT. This translates into CSAAGQGDTIYF.

This clonotype came up a few times. This chain connects TRBV19 to TRBJ2-2; D is undetermined. V shed 1 base and J shed 9 bases, with 12 bases lying between them. Germline CDR1 is LNHDA and CDR2 is SQIVND (reference sequence). This CDR3 contains 14 residues. In nucleotides, the CDR3 is TGTGCCAGTAGTATAGGCTTAAGTGGAAGGGAGCTGTTTTTT. Its translation is CASSIGLSGRELFF.

This clonotype was recorded many times. The chain links TRBV19 to TRBJ1-1; D might be TRBD1 (6 bases). The CDR3 is 13 amino acids. V dropped 5 bases and J dropped 8 bases, with 15 bases sitting between them. Germline loops: CDR1 LNHDA, CDR2 SQIVND (reference sequence). The CDR3, as DNA: TGTGCCAGTAGTCTGGGACAAGCCGGCGAAGCTTTCTTT. Its protein product is CASSLGQAGEAFF.

The V gene is TRBV24-1, the J gene TRBJ1-1, with D hard to call. The CDR3 has 11 amino acids. Trimming took 12 bases from V and 0 from J, leaving 7 bases between them. The germline gives CDR1 KGHDR, CDR2 SFDVKD. The CDR3 region has the DNA TGTGCCGACGATTTGAACACTGAAGCTTTCTTT. It codes for CADDLNTEAFF.

The chain has TRBV5-4 and TRBJ1-2, with D perhaps TRBD1 (5 bases). V gave up 1 base and J gave up 1 base, with 11 bases separating them. CDR1 is SGHNT and CDR2 is YYREEE in the germline V gene (reference sequence). The CDR3 sequence is 15 residues long. The DNA for the CDR3 is TGTGCCAGCAGCTTGCCAGGGTTGGATAACTATGGCTACACCTTC. Protein: CASSLPGLDNYGYTF.

The V and J genes are TRBV7-2 and TRBJ1-6; D is uncertain. The CDR3 contains 17 residues. Germline CDR1 reads SGHTA; CDR2 reads FQGNSA. The ends were cut back, 3 bases at V and 2 bases at J, with 14 bases in the middle. The CDR3 loop is CASSLERVVTYNSPLHF. CDR3 bases: TGTGCCAGCAGCTTGGAAAGGGTAGTCACCTATAATTCACCCCTCCACTTT.

The chain combines TRBV11-2 with TRBJ1-5; tentatively, D is TRBD1 (5 bases). V lost 1 base to trimming and J lost 6 bases, with 13 bases between them. The CDR3 contains 15 residues. Germline CDR1 and CDR2: SGHAT and FQNNGV. The CDR3 sequence is CASSLGGASGQPQHF. In nucleotides, the CDR3 is TGTGCCAGCAGCTTAGGAGGGGCATCGGGTCAGCCCCAGCATTTT.

This clonotype was observed many times. The rearrangement joins TRBV29-1 to TRBJ1-1; unclear D gene. Germline lookup yields CDR1 SQVTM and CDR2 ANQGSEA. The V and J ends lost 3 bases and 6 bases respectively, with 11 bases between them. The CDR3 spans 12 residues. CDR3 bases: TGCAGCGTTGAGTCCCTCAGAGCTGAAGCTTTCTTT. Amino acids: CSVESLRAEAFF.

The J gene is TRBJ2-7, the V gene TRBV9, with D uncertain. Germline CDR1 SGDLS, CDR2 YYNGEE. V lost 1 base and J lost 2, with 10 bases in between. The CDR3 contains 14 residues. CDR3 nucleotide sequence: TGTGCCAGCAGCGTATCTACCGGCGCCTACGAGCAGTACTTC. Translated: CASSVSTGAYEQYF.

The chain couples TRBV2 to TRBJ1-5, with D hard to call. Germline values: CDR1 SNHLY, CDR2 FYNNEI. This CDR3 has 16 amino acids. The V and J ends lost 4 bases and 6 bases respectively, with 19 bases between them. CDR3 nucleotides: TGTGCCAGCAGTGCTAGAGAGGGCCTCGGAGGTCAGCCCCAGCATTTT. It encodes CASSAREGLGGQPQHF.